Each of the 14 T cell receptor beta chains below was sequenced from the same sample in a study of T cell changes during pregnancy in multiple sclerosis. Data came from immunoSEQ multiplex PCR; TCRdb stores just in-frame clones and leaves some out. Here the sample spans around 56,000 clones, about 85% being singletons. Sequences were derived from CD4+ T cells from peripheral blood mononuclear cells, sampled in the third trimester of pregnancy. These receptors all stem from a female donor with multiple sclerosis, enrolled in a pregnancy study.

The chain links TRBV6-5 to TRBJ1-2, with a possible D match to TRBD1 (6 bases). The length of the CDR3 is 16 residues. Germline loops: CDR1 MNHEY, CDR2 SVGAGI. Trimming took 0 bases from V and 10 from J, leaving 21 bases between them. CDR3 protein: CASSYSKSLGASVYTF. CDR3 in DNA: TGTGCCAGCAGTTACTCGAAAAGCCTGGGGGCTAGTGTCTACACCTTC.

V usage is TRBV27 and J usage is TRBJ1-2; the D is unclear. Germline lookup yields CDR1 MNHEY and CDR2 SMNVEV (reference sequence). Deletions cut 8 bases from V and 6 bases from J, with 13 bases between. The CDR3 runs 12 residues. CDR3 region: CASWRLRDGYTF. The CDR3 coding sequence is TGTGCCAGCTGGAGATTGAGAGATGGCTACACCTTC.

The chain is built from TRBV7-2 and TRBJ2-2; TRBD2 matches at 9 bases. This CDR3 is 17 amino acids long. From germline, CDR1 is SGHTA and CDR2 FQGNSA. After removal of 5 bases from V and 4 bases from J, the junction contained 11 bases not matched to a gene. The CDR3, as DNA: TGTGCCAGCAGCCTCTCCAGCGGGGGGCTGGGCACCGGGGAGCTGTTTTTT. Amino acid sequence: CASSLSSGGLGTGELFF.

The chain combines TRBV10-2 with TRBJ2-7; perhaps TRBD1 as D (6 bases). Germline V gene sequence: CDR1 WSHSY, CDR2 SAAADI. The CDR3 loop spans 15 amino acids. The ends were cut back, 7 bases at V and 0 bases at J, with 16 bases in the middle. In nucleotides, the CDR3 is TGCGCCAGCAAGAGGGCAGGGGTGGACTCCTACGAGCAGTACTTC. Amino acids: CASKRAGVDSYEQYF.

V gene TRBV7-2 combines with J gene TRBJ2-1; the D gene is possibly TRBD2 (7 bases). Trimming took 5 bases from V and 2 from J, leaving 16 bases between them. Germline V gives CDR1 SGHTA, CDR2 FQGNSA. CDR3 length equals 16 residues. This chain's CDR3 is CASSQRGTTPYNEQFF. The CDR3 region has the DNA TGTGCCAGCAGCCAGAGGGGGACTACCCCCTACAATGAGCAGTTCTTC.

This clone was counted between two and nine times. The chain links TRBV18 to TRBJ1-6; weak D call: TRBD1 (6 bases). The length of the CDR3 is 16 residues. The germline gives CDR1 KGHSH, CDR2 LQKENI. V was pared by 2 bases and J by 5 bases, with 13 bases between. DNA for the CDR3: TGTGCCAGCTCACCAGCGCCAGGGGCTAATAATTCACCCCTCCACTTT. Translated: CASSPAPGANNSPLHF.

The gene calls are TRBV5-1 and TRBJ2-1; D is ambiguous. The CDR3 has 15 residues. Trimming cost V 0 bases and J 1 base, with 8 bases left between them. Germline assignment: CDR1 SGHRS and CDR2 YFSETQ. DNA for the CDR3: TGCGCCAGCAGCTTGGACGGTACTTCCTACAATGAGCAGTTCTTC. It yields the protein CASSLDGTSYNEQFF.

This clone was seen more than once but under ten times. V gene TRBV11-2 combines with J gene TRBJ2-2, with D perhaps matching TRBD1 (5 bases). The CDR3 totals 13 residues. V was trimmed by 11 bases and J by 7 bases, leaving 17 bases between them. CDR1 is SGHAT and CDR2 is FQNNGV in the germline V gene. CDR3 residues: CAWRKGFSGELFF. The CDR3 DNA is TGTGCCTGGAGAAAGGGGTTCAGCGGGGAGCTGTTTTTT.

The chain couples TRBV5-1 to TRBJ2-7, with D unclear. V was cut by 2 bases and J by 6 bases, with 15 bases left in between. CDR1 SGHRS and CDR2 YFSETQ come from the germline V gene. This CDR3 has 14 residues. The CDR3 protein is CASSLSYGDREQYF. In nucleotides, the CDR3 is TGCGCCAGCAGCTTAAGTTACGGTGATCGCGAGCAGTACTTC.

The table lists this clone with a few counts. The rearrangement links TRBV7-8 to TRBJ1-1; weak D call: TRBD1 (5 bases). The CDR3 totals 17 residues. Trimming cost V 5 bases and J 2 bases, with 21 bases left between them. Germline V gives CDR1 SGHVS, CDR2 FQNEAQ. The CDR3 spells CASSLIPTGGDNTEAFF. For the CDR3, the DNA is TGTGCCAGCAGCCTTATCCCCACGGGGGGAGACAACACTGAAGCTTTCTTT.

V gene TRBV2 combines with J gene TRBJ1-2, with D possibly being TRBD1 (5 bases). V dropped 5 bases and J dropped 4 bases, with 17 bases sitting between them. Germline V gene data show CDR1 as SNHLY and CDR2 as FYNNEI. This CDR3 has 15 residues. For the CDR3, the DNA is TGTGCCAGCAGTCCTGGGGGGTTTCAGGGCTATGGCTACACCTTC. Translation gives CASSPGGFQGYGYTF. Supplemented by reference TRBV2 and TRBJ1-2, the full variable domain reads EPEVTQTPSHQVTQMGQEVILRCVPISNHLYFYWYRQILGQKVEFLVSFYNNEISEKSEIFDDQFSVERPDGSNFTLKIRSTKLEDSAMYFCASSPGGFQGYGYTFGSGTRLTVV.

The J gene is TRBJ2-3, the V gene TRBV7-8; D ambiguous. Trimming pared 4 bases from V and 2 bases from J, leaving 13 bases between. In germline, CDR1 is SGHVS, CDR2 FQNEAQ. CDR3 size: 15 residues. CDR3 sequence: CASSSPKRYTDTQYF. CDR3 in DNA: TGTGCCAGCAGCTCACCAAAACGGTACACAGATACGCAGTATTTT.

The J gene is TRBJ2-5, the V gene TRBV7-3; 7 bases map to TRBD2. The CDR3 spans 15 residues. Trimming took 1 base from V and 2 from J; bases not matched to a gene: 4. Germline CDR1 and CDR2: SGHTA and FQGTGA. The CDR3 loop reads CASSLNGGGQETQYF. The CDR3, as DNA: TGTGCCAGCAGCTTAAATGGGGGGGGACAAGAGACCCAGTACTTC.

The chain recombines TRBV7-8 with TRBJ2-2; 13 bases line up with TRBD2. CDR3 length: 16 residues. The germline V gene has CDR1 SGHVS and CDR2 FQNEAQ. After removal of 5 bases from V and 7 bases from J, the junction contained 7 bases not matched to a gene. The CDR3 sequence is CASSPTSGGAGGELFF. CDR3 nucleotide sequence: TGTGCCAGCAGCCCCACTAGCGGGGGGGCCGGCGGGGAGCTGTTTTTT.